Below, one TCR beta chain is given with its context. Its matching antigen is unknown. V lost 2 bases, J lost 7 bases, and 4 bases stayed unmatched. CDR1 is SGHAT, CDR2 FQNNGV, per germline. This CDR3 is 15 amino acids long. Reverse transcription of all isolated RNA meant that expressed TCRB transcripts were sequenced. Data came from immunoSEQ multiplex PCR; TCRdb stores just in-frame clones and leaves some out. The sample contains 200,000 to 250,000 clones, 68% of which appear only once. The sample is drawn from a study of beta chain features in type 1 diabetes. Whole-study findings and limits: The naive, central memory and Treg TCRB repertoires showed an apparent similarity that was greater among patients than among healthy donors. Shorter templates might be favored by PCR, and equally so in patients and in controls. VDJ junctions in type 1 diabetes patients carried more deletions and fewer insertions.

Sorting that relied on CD45RO/CCR7/CD25/CD127/CD95/CD27 yielded CD4+ naive, central memory, regulatory and stem cell-like memory cells. The clonotype was recovered from a man under 40 in good health. The sequencing sample was made of naive CD4+ T cells from blood. The rearrangement links TRBV11-2 to TRBJ2-1; TRBD2 matches at 11 bases. CDR3 sequence (DNA): TGTGCCAGCAGCTTAACTAGCGGGGGAGGAAATGAGCAGTTCTTC. Protein: CASSLTSGGGNEQFF. Using reference TRBV11-2 and TRBJ2-1 for the parts outside the CDR3, the full variable domain is EAGVAQSPRYKIIEKRQSVAFWCNPISGHATLYWYQQILGQGPKLLIQFQNNGVVDDSQLPKDRFSAERLKGVDSTLKIQPAKLEDSAVYLCASSLTSGGGNEQFFGPGTRLTVL.